This T cell receptor beta chain was retrieved from a study of cytomegalovirus exposure and HLA in healthy donors. In the PCR, 60 Vbeta and 13 Jbeta primers were used. Some clones are missing from TCRdb's copy, which holds only in-frame ones; the method was immunoSEQ multiplex PCR. Found here are 75,000 to 90,000 clones, 63% of them singletons; the top ten hold 15%. Study-level findings and limits: A list of 150 to 200 TCR beta chains associated with cytomegalovirus was given. Reported results showed that the classifier diagnosed cytomegalovirus status with high specificity and sensitivity.

Nominally healthy donors were sampled, though unrecorded immune exposures were likely. As to this clone: What it recognizes is unknown.

The V segment lost 7 bases and the J segment 1 base; nucleotides outside the gene matches: 5. Germline V gene data show CDR1 as SGHRS and CDR2 as YFSETQ. CDR3 size: 14 residues. V usage is TRBV5-1 and J usage is TRBJ1-1, with 9 positions matching TRBD1. This sequence originates from a woman between 40 and 50 years old in good health and CMV-seropositive. Specimen: PBMCs. This chain's CDR3 is CASRGQGTNTEAFF. The CDR3 DNA reads as TGCGCCAGCCGAGGACAGGGGACGAACACTGAAGCTTTCTTT.